A selection of T cell receptor beta chains follows, all from one sample in a study of blood T cells in healthy people across ages. TCRdb re-derived calls from the 5' RACE reads in MiXCR, one entry per CDR3 protein. Here the sample spans roughly 1,300,000 distinct CDR3 sequences, around 59% being singletons. The sample taken for sequencing was blood. The receptors here all came from a man aged 18 to 30 in good health. The CDR3 runs from the conserved cysteine through the conserved F or W. D genes are given only for firm matches. Size tells how often a clone was seen (once, few, many) or the class of an expanded clone, and some rows leave it out.

D gene	V gene	J gene	clone size	CDR3 DNA	CDR3 protein
NA	TRBV2	TRBJ2-1	few	TGTGCCAGCAGTGTTGGCCTAGCCTACAATGAGCAGTTCTTC	CASSVGLAYNEQFF
TRBD1	TRBV25-1	TRBJ2-7	few	TGTGCCAGCAGTGAAGCGGGACAGGAGTACGAGCAGTACTTC	CASSEAGQEYEQYF
NA	TRBV7-2	TRBJ2-3	many	TGTGCCAGCAGACGAGGTGTTCCAGGGCGGGGAGGAGGAGTTTGGACAGATACGCAGTATTTT	CASRRGVPGRGGGVWTDTQYF
NA	TRBV20-1	TRBJ2-3	NA	TGCAGTGCTAGAGGGACAGACAGCACAGATACGCAGTATTTT	CSARGTDSTDTQYF
NA	TRBV9	TRBJ1-2	NA	TGTGCCAGCAGCGGGACTGGGGGCTACACCTTC	CASSGTGGYTF
TRBD1	TRBV10-3	TRBJ2-7	NA	TGTGCCCTTGCCCGGGACAGCAACTACGAGCAGTACTTC	CALARDSNYEQYF
NA	TRBV23-1	TRBJ2-7	NA	TGCGCCAGCAGTCAAATCCTCAACAGGGTCTACGAGCAGTACTTC	CASSQILNRVYEQYF
NA	TRBV5-1	TRBJ2-7	NA	TGCGCCAGCAGCTTGGGGATACTTACCTACGAGCAGTACTTC	CASSLGILTYEQYF
NA	TRBV20-1	TRBJ2-5	NA	TGCAGTGCTCAAATGAGGGAGACCCAGTACTTC	CSAQMRETQYF
NA	TRBV29-1	TRBJ2-7	few	TGCAGCGTTGAGGCTGGGACACCCTACGAGCAGTACTTC	CSVEAGTPYEQYF
TRBD2	TRBV5-1	TRBJ2-1	few	TGCGCCAGCAGCTTGGTGCTAGCGGGATCCAATGAGCAGTTCTTC	CASSLVLAGSNEQFF
NA	TRBV12-3/TRBV12-4	TRBJ2-3	NA	TGTGCCAGCAGTTTGCTGGATAGCGGCGGAGATACGCAGTATTTT	CASSLLDSGGDTQYF
NA	TRBV7-2	TRBJ2-7	few	TGTGCCAGCAGCCTCCAACTCTACGAGCAGTACTTC	CASSLQLYEQYF
TRBD1	TRBV6-6	TRBJ2-3	few	TGTGCCAGCAGTGACAGGGCAGGGGCGACAGATACGCAGTATTTT	CASSDRAGATDTQYF
TRBD1	TRBV28	TRBJ1-1	NA	TGTGCCAGCACCCCCAGGGGGCGTTCAGCTTTCTTT	CASTPRGRSAFF
TRBD2	TRBV7-7	TRBJ2-1	few	TGTGCCAGCACCTTTAGCGGGAGGTCCTACAATGAGCAGTTCTTC	CASTFSGRSYNEQFF
TRBD2	TRBV3-1	TRBJ2-7	few	TGTGCCAGCAGCCAAAGCCGGGGACAGACAAGACTAGCGGCAACCTACGAGCAGTACTTC	CASSQSRGQTRLAATYEQYF
TRBD1	TRBV29-1	TRBJ2-1	NA	TGCAGCGTTGTACCCGGACAGGGTCACAATGAGCAGTTCTTC	CSVVPGQGHNEQFF
NA	TRBV5-1	TRBJ2-5	NA	TGCGCCAGCAGCTTTGTCCTACTGCGCAATCAAGAGACCCAGTACTTC	CASSFVLLRNQETQYF
TRBD1	TRBV29-1	TRBJ1-2	NA	TGCAGCGTTGAAGTATACAGGGGCAGGGGCTACACCTTC	CSVEVYRGRGYTF
NA	TRBV7-7	TRBJ2-1	NA	TGTGCTAGCAGCCCCCATACTAGCTCGGATGAGCAGTTCTTC	CASSPHTSSDEQFF
NA	TRBV7-2	TRBJ2-3	few	TGTGCCAGCAGCTTACAGGGGATTGGCACAGATACGCAGTATTTT	CASSLQGIGTDTQYF
NA	TRBV6-5	TRBJ2-1	NA	TGTGCCAGCAGTCGCAAGGACCTCACCCAGCAGTTCTTC	CASSRKDLTQQFF
NA	TRBV27	TRBJ1-1	NA	TGTGCCAGCAGTCCAGACAGGAATGAAGCTTTCTTT	CASSPDRNEAFF
NA	TRBV28	TRBJ1-6	NA	TGTGCCAGCAGCTCGGGAGGGGGGGCCTACTTAAATTCACCCCTCCACTTT	CASSSGGGAYLNSPLHF
NA	TRBV6-5	TRBJ2-6	once	TGTGCCAGCAGTTACAGTGGAGGAACTGGGGCCAACGTCCTGACTTTC	CASSYSGGTGANVLTF
NA	TRBV20-1	TRBJ1-1	NA	TGCAGTGCTAGAGTGATTAAGGCCACTGAAGCTTTCTTT	CSARVIKATEAFF
NA	TRBV10-3	TRBJ2-1	NA	TGTGCCATCAGTGACCGCAGTAACAATGAGCAGTTCTTC	CAISDRSNNEQFF
TRBD1	TRBV10-2	TRBJ1-1	NA	TGCGCCAGCATTCTCGACCCCGGGACAGGGAAAGCTTTCTTT	CASILDPGTGKAFF
NA	TRBV2	TRBJ2-1	once	TGTGCCAGCAGTGAAGCCCCCCGGAGCAATAAGCAGTTCTTC	CASSEAPRSNKQFF
NA	TRBV7-9	TRBJ1-6	NA	TGTGCCAGCAGCTTGGAAGCAGGTCCTTCACCCCTCCACTTT	CASSLEAGPSPLHF
NA	TRBV6-2/TRBV6-3	TRBJ1-5	NA	TGTGCCAGCAGTTACTCAGCCGGCGCGGGACAGCCCCAGCATTTT	CASSYSAGAGQPQHF
NA	TRBV7-2	TRBJ2-7	many	TGTGCCAGCAGCTTAGCGAGGAGCTCCTACGAGCAGTACTTC	CASSLARSSYEQYF
TRBD2	TRBV29-1	TRBJ2-2	NA	TGCAGCGCCCAAGGGGGCGGGAGGGCCGGTGGCACCGGGGAGCTGTTTTTT	CSAQGGGRAGGTGELFF
TRBD1	TRBV20-1	TRBJ2-1	few	TGCAGTGCTAGGGTGGGGACAGGCTACAATGAGCAGTTCTTC	CSARVGTGYNEQFF
NA	TRBV6-5	TRBJ2-5	NA	TGTGCCAGCAGTTACTCGTCGGGGGTGGCAGAGACCCAGTACTTC	CASSYSSGVAETQYF
TRBD2	TRBV20-1	TRBJ2-7	NA	TGCAGTGCCAGAAAGCGGACTAGCGTTGGCGAGCAGTACTTC	CSARKRTSVGEQYF
TRBD1	TRBV6-6	TRBJ1-1	NA	TGTGCCAGCACGATCCCCCGGGACAGGAACACTGAAGCTTTCTTT	CASTIPRDRNTEAFF
TRBD1	TRBV15	TRBJ2-7	few	TGTGCCACCAGCAGGGTTTACGGACAGGACCACTACGAGCAGTACTTC	CATSRVYGQDHYEQYF
NA	TRBV29-1	TRBJ2-4	few	TGCAGCGTATGGGGCTCCAAAAACATTCAGTACTTC	CSVWGSKNIQYF
TRBD2	TRBV7-9	TRBJ2-1	NA	TGTGCCAGCAGCTCGCGGGGGAACGATGAGCAGTTCTTC	CASSSRGNDEQFF
TRBD1	TRBV7-8	TRBJ1-6	NA	TGTGCCAGCAGCTTAGCCGACAGGGTCGATAATTCACCCCTCCACTTT	CASSLADRVDNSPLHF
NA	TRBV20-1	TRBJ2-1	few	TGCAGTGCTAGAGGGGACTCCCAGCGACAGGAGCAGTTCTTC	CSARGDSQRQEQFF
NA	TRBV7-2	TRBJ2-2	few	TGTGCCAGCAGCTTAATGGGGGCGGTTCGGACCGGGGAGCTGTTTTTT	CASSLMGAVRTGELFF
TRBD2	TRBV20-1	TRBJ2-7	NA	TGCAGTGCGGGTGAGGGACTAGCTTTACCTTACGAGCAGTACTTC	CSAGEGLALPYEQYF
TRBD2	TRBV6-2/TRBV6-3	TRBJ2-3	few	TGTGCCAGCAGCTCGACCCGCGGGGGAGGGAGCACAGATACGCAGTATTTT	CASSSTRGGGSTDTQYF
NA	TRBV2	TRBJ1-6	NA	TGTGCCAGCAGCGGGACGGGCCTAAGTTCACCCCTCCACTTT	CASSGTGLSSPLHF
NA	TRBV2	TRBJ1-2	NA	TGTGCCAGCAGTGAAGCAGGGAACCCGCTTAGGGGCTACACCTTC	CASSEAGNPLRGYTF
TRBD2	TRBV5-1	TRBJ2-1	NA	TGCGCCAGCAGCTTGGGAGCGACTAGCGGGAGTTTCAATGAGCAGTTCTTC	CASSLGATSGSFNEQFF
NA	TRBV9	TRBJ2-6	few	TGTGCCAGCAGCGGGGCTAGGGCCAACGTCCTGACTTTC	CASSGARANVLTF
NA	TRBV7-6	TRBJ2-7	few	TGTGCCAGCAGCTCCCATCTTTCCGAGCAGTACTTC	CASSSHLSEQYF
TRBD2	TRBV29-1	TRBJ2-5	NA	TGCAGCGTGAAACTAGTGGGACTAGCGGAAGAGACCCAGTACTTC	CSVKLVGLAEETQYF
NA	TRBV29-1	TRBJ1-1	NA	TGCAGCGGGGACCTGGGGGGCACTGAAGCTTTCTTT	CSGDLGGTEAFF